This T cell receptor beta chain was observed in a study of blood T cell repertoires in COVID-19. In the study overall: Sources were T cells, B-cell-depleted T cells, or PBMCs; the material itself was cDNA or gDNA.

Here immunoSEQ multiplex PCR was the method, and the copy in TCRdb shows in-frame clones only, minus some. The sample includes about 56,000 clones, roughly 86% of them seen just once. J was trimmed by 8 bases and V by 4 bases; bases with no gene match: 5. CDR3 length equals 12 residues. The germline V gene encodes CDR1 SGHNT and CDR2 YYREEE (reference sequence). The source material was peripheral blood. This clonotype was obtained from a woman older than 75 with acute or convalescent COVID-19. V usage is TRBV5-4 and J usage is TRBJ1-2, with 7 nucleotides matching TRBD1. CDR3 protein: CASSLDRDGYTF. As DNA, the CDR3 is TGTGCCAGCAGCCTCGACAGGGACGGCTACACCTTC.